These T cell receptor beta chains were read from a single sample in a study of post-analysis software for immune sequencing data. TCRdb used MiXCR to reprocess the PCR reads, holding one entry per CDR3 protein. Counted here are 750,000 to 950,000 distinct CDR3 sequences, about 57% occurring once; the ten biggest clones make up 4% to 5.5%. Sample: blood. Every receptor here comes from a girl aged 10 to 17 with multiple sclerosis. Each CDR3 is given with its conserved first and last residue. A D gene is named only where the DNA matches it firmly. Expanded clones get a size class; other rows say once, few or many, or leave the size out.

>TRBD1|.|TRBJ2-5|TRBV7-9
CASSQGQGAQTQYF
TGTGCCAGCAGCCAAGGACAGGGGGCGCAGACCCAGTACTTC
>.|once|TRBJ1-2|TRBV20-1
CSAREGHRYGYTF
TGCAGTGCTAGAGAGGGACATCGCTATGGCTACACCTTC
>.|few|TRBJ2-7|TRBV21-1
CASSEGLAEYEQYF
TGTGCCAGCAGCGAGGGGCTAGCGGAATACGAGCAGTACTTC
>.|.|TRBJ2-1|TRBV20-1
CSARDRGTGSSYNEQFF
TGCAGTGCTAGAGATAGGGGGACCGGGAGCTCCTACAATGAGCAGTTCTTC
>TRBD2|.|TRBJ2-5|TRBV20-1
CSAKSSSGERQQTQYF
TGCAGTGCTAAGAGCTCTAGCGGAGAGCGCCAGCAGACCCAGTACTTC
>TRBD1|.|TRBJ1-2|TRBV5-1
CASSIPQQGVKGYTF
TGCGCCAGCAGCATACCCCAACAGGGGGTGAAGGGCTACACCTTC
>.|few|TRBJ2-3|TRBV25-1
CASSELKAQIFADTQYF
TGTGCCAGCAGTGAATTAAAGGCTCAAATATTCGCAGATACGCAGTATTTT
>.|.|TRBJ2-7|TRBV6-6
CASTNRDRRSYEQYF
TGTGCCAGCACCAACCGGGACCGGCGCTCCTACGAGCAGTACTTC
>TRBD1|.|TRBJ2-7|TRBV15
CATSREGTGANEQYF
TGTGCCACCAGCAGAGAGGGGACAGGGGCCAACGAGCAGTACTTC
>TRBD1|.|TRBJ2-7|TRBV3-1
CASSRDRAPYEQYF
TGTGCCAGCAGCCGTGACAGGGCCCCCTACGAGCAGTACTTC
>.|few|TRBJ2-3|TRBV7-3
CASSKTGGGRDTQYF
TGTGCCAGCAGCAAAACTGGAGGGGGAAGAGATACGCAGTATTTT
>.|.|TRBJ1-2|TRBV12-3/TRBV12-4
CASSQGVIFGYTF
TGTGCCAGCAGTCAGGGCGTAATCTTCGGCTACACCTTC
>TRBD2|.|TRBJ2-7|TRBV9
CASSVAGSGHYEQYF
TGTGCCAGCAGCGTAGCTGGTAGCGGGCACTACGAGCAGTACTTC
>.|.|TRBJ1-1|TRBV29-1
CSVARAGEDTEAFF
TGCAGCGTTGCGCGAGCGGGTGAGGACACTGAAGCTTTCTTT
>TRBD1|few|TRBJ2-3|TRBV24-1
CATSDPGTADTQYF
TGTGCCACCAGTGATCCGGGGACAGCAGATACGCAGTATTTT
>.|.|TRBJ1-6|TRBV14
CASSQDLDSPLHF
TGTGCCAGCAGCCAAGATTTAGATTCACCCCTCCACTTT
>TRBD2|.|TRBJ2-1|TRBV9
CASSVDLGGRADNEQFF
TGTGCCAGCAGCGTAGATCTTGGCGGGAGGGCGGACAATGAGCAGTTCTTC
>TRBD2|.|TRBJ2-1|TRBV5-1
CASTSSAGGLNEQFF
TGCGCCAGCACCTCCTCAGCGGGGGGCTTGAATGAGCAGTTCTTC
>.|.|TRBJ2-3|TRBV5-1
CASSSGGRTDTQYF
TGCGCCAGCAGCTCTGGGGGACGCACAGATACGCAGTATTTT
>TRBD2|few|TRBJ2-1|TRBV4-1
CASSQDSLASGGAYEQFF
TGCGCCAGCAGCCAAGATTCGTTGGCTAGCGGGGGGGCCTATGAGCAGTTCTTC
>TRBD2|.|TRBJ2-1|TRBV20-1
CSAPSGSRYNEQFF
TGCAGTGCTCCTAGCGGGAGTAGGTACAATGAGCAGTTCTTC
>TRBD1|.|TRBJ1-1|TRBV12-3/TRBV12-4
CASSTGQGRNTEAFF
TGTGCCAGCAGTACAGGACAGGGGCGGAACACTGAAGCTTTCTTT
>TRBD1|.|TRBJ2-7|TRBV5-1
CASGGTGDISEQYF
TGCGCCAGCGGGGGCACAGGGGATATAAGCGAGCAGTACTTC
>TRBD1|.|TRBJ2-7|TRBV5-1
CASSRQGADEQYF
TGCGCCAGCAGCCGTCAGGGGGCTGACGAGCAGTACTTC
>.|.|TRBJ2-7|TRBV20-1
CSARKTSGTNEQYF
TGCAGTGCTAGAAAAACTTCCGGGACAAACGAGCAGTACTTC
>TRBD1|few|TRBJ2-3|TRBV29-1
CSVEGDSYSTDTQYF
TGCAGCGTTGAAGGGGACAGCTATAGCACAGATACGCAGTATTTT
>TRBD2|.|TRBJ2-7|TRBV27
CASSPLRGMAGKDYEQYF
TGTGCCAGCAGTCCATTGCGGGGGATGGCAGGTAAGGACTACGAGCAGTACTTC
>TRBD2|.|TRBJ2-7|TRBV10-2
CASRPMTSSYNEQYF
TGCGCCAGCAGGCCCATGACTAGCTCCTACAATGAGCAGTACTTC
>.|.|TRBJ2-7|TRBV29-1
CSVEPGGVLIPSSYNEQYF
TGCAGCGTTGAGCCCGGCGGGGTCTTGATACCGAGCTCCTACAATGAGCAGTACTTC
>.|few|TRBJ2-1|TRBV29-1
CSVDVTPDEQFF
TGCAGCGTGGACGTAACCCCAGATGAGCAGTTCTTC
>TRBD2|.|TRBJ2-3|TRBV12-3/TRBV12-4
CASRATSGKTDTQYF
TGTGCCAGCAGAGCTACTAGCGGGAAGACAGATACGCAGTATTTT
>.|once|TRBJ1-1|TRBV15
CATSFALRFEAFF
TGTGCCACCAGCTTTGCTCTGAGGTTTGAAGCTTTCTTT
>.|.|TRBJ2-5|TRBV20-1
CSASDVQETQYF
TGCAGTGCTAGCGATGTACAAGAGACCCAGTACTTC